The 25 T cell receptor beta chains given below trace back to one sample, sequenced in a study of shared clonotypes between healthy human individuals. Sequencing was performed with immunoSEQ multiplex PCR; in TCRdb, only in-frame clones are kept and a portion is missing. The data show some 87,000 clones, 68% seen once. The sequenced sample consisted of memory CD8+ T cells sorted from blood. This sample's subset: CD45RO+ cells pooled with CCR7-negative TemRA cells. Every receptor here comes from a man aged 30 to 39 in good health.

This clone showed up many times. The same CDR3 also results from other DNA sequences found in this sample. The chain carries TRBV6-4 and TRBJ2-1; TRBD2 matches at 11 bases. Germline V gene data show CDR1 as MRHNA and CDR2 as SNTAGT. V dropped 2 bases and J dropped 6; count of bases not matched to a gene: 0. This CDR3 has 14 amino acids. Here the CDR3 reads CASSDGTSGNEQFF. The DNA for the CDR3 is TGTGCCAGCAGTGACGGGACTAGCGGCAATGAGCAGTTCTTC.

This sequence joins TRBV6-5 and TRBJ2-1, with TRBD2 matching over 7 bases. CDR1 is MNHEY, CDR2 SVGAGI, per germline. The CDR3 extends over 13 amino acids. With V trimmed by 2 bases and J by 11 bases, 6 bases remained unmatched. CDR3 in amino acids: CASSYASGRQQFF. The CDR3 DNA sequence: TGTGCCAGCAGTTACGCTAGCGGCCGCCAGCAGTTCTTC.

The chain couples TRBV19 to TRBJ1-1, with D maybe TRBD1 (6 bases). This CDR3 spans 13 amino acids. CDR1 is LNHDA and CDR2 is SQIVND in the germline V gene (reference sequence). The V end lost 4 bases, the J end lost 8 bases, and 14 bases lay between the germline ends. CDR3 nucleotide sequence: TGTGCCAGTAGTAGACGACAGGCGTCGGAAGCTTTCTTT. This codes for CASSRRQASEAFF.

The chain employs TRBV18 and TRBJ2-7; D gene uncertain. Trimming shortened V by 4 bases and J by 2 bases, and 12 bases separated the two germline ends. The CDR3 is 14 residues long. Germline CDR1 KGHSH, CDR2 LQKENI. CDR3 loop: CASSRTHSAYEQYF. The CDR3 bases are TGTGCCAGCTCACGAACACATAGTGCCTACGAGCAGTACTTC. Full variable domain (rest looked up from reference TRBV18 and TRBJ2-7): NAGVMQNPRHLVRRRGQEARLRCSPMKGHSHVYWYRQLPEEGLKFMVYLQKENIIDESGMPKERFSAEFPKEGPSILRIQQVVRGDSAAYFCASSRTHSAYEQYFGPGTRLTVT.

Comments on this clone: At one of its ends the junction is not consistent with the germline gene, which may arise from a read error. The V and J genes are TRBV9 and TRBJ1-1; D is unclear. The CDR3 is 13 amino acids. Germline V gene data show CDR1 as SGDLS and CDR2 as YYNGEE. This CDR3 reads CASSVESNTETFF. The CDR3 DNA follows: TGTGCCAGCAGCGTCGAGAGTAACACTGAAACTTTCTTT. Full variable domain (outside the CDR3, taken from reference TRBV9 and TRBJ1-1): DSGVTQTPKHLITATGQRVTLRCSPRSGDLSVYWYQQSLDQGLQFLIQYYNGEERAKGNILERFSAQQFPDLHSELNLSSLELGDSALYFCASSVESNTETFFGQGTRLTVV.

In this sample, this clone turned up once. The chain is built from TRBV5-4 and TRBJ1-1, with D unclear. This CDR3 spans 13 amino acids. Per germline, CDR1 SGHNT and CDR2 YYREEE (reference sequence). Trimming cost V 4 bases and J 0 bases, with 7 bases left between them. The CDR3 loop reads CASSSTMNTEAFF. The CDR3 region has the DNA TGTGCCAGCAGCAGTACCATGAACACTGAAGCTTTCTTT. The full variable domain, rest sourced from reference TRBV5-4 and TRBJ1-1, is ETGVTQSPTHLIKTRGQQVTLRCSSQSGHNTVSWYQQALGQGPQFIFQYYREEENGRGNFPPRFSGLQFPNYSSELNVNALELDDSALYLCASSSTMNTEAFFGQGTRLTVV.

This chain connects TRBV11-3 to TRBJ2-2; D may match TRBD1 or TRBD2 (6 bases each). Germline CDR1 reads SGHNT; CDR2 reads YENEEA. V was trimmed by 5 bases and J by 0 bases, leaving 13 bases between them. CDR3 length equals 16 residues. The DNA for the CDR3 is TGTGCCAGCAGCACGACGGGGGCATCGAACACCGGGGAGCTGTTTTTT. Its protein is CASSTTGASNTGELFF.

The rearrangement links TRBV28 to TRBJ2-5; 9 positions match TRBD1. V gave up 5 bases and J gave up 0 bases; unmatched junction bases: 13. The CDR3 is 18 amino acids. The germline V gene encodes CDR1 MDHEN and CDR2 SYDVKM. The CDR3 region is CASSTRDRVSIHQETQYF. DNA of the CDR3: TGTGCCAGCAGTACGCGGGACAGGGTTAGTATCCACCAAGAGACCCAGTACTTC.

This chain links TRBV2 with TRBJ2-7, with D unresolved. Trimming pared 2 bases from V and 3 bases from J, leaving 5 bases between. This CDR3 spans 12 amino acids. Germline V gene sequence: CDR1 SNHLY, CDR2 FYNNEI. CDR3 bases: TGTGCCAGCAGTGAAATGCGCTACGAGCAGTACTTC. Protein: CASSEMRYEQYF.

This chain uses TRBV9 with TRBJ2-4; 9 positions agree with TRBD2. The CDR3 contains 17 residues. Germline V CDR1 and CDR2: SGDLS, YYNGEE. Germline trimming cut 0 bases from V and 3 bases from J; bases unmatched to any gene: 7. The CDR3 here is CASSVDPTSGVKNIQYF. DNA for the CDR3: TGTGCCAGCAGCGTAGATCCGACTAGCGGAGTCAAAAACATTCAGTACTTC.

V is TRBV6-5 and J is TRBJ2-1; D ambiguous. This CDR3 region has 12 residues. CDR1 MNHEY and CDR2 SVGAGI come from the germline V gene. Trimming shortened V by 1 base and J by 10 bases, and 8 bases separated the two germline ends. The CDR3 DNA is TGTGCCAGCAGTTACTGGTCGGAAGAGCAGTTCTTC. This sequence encodes CASSYWSEEQFF.

Points on this clone: A read error may account for a junction end that differs from germline. The CDR3: CASRRGQASDEQYF. CDR3 in DNA: TGTGCCAGCCGACGAGGACAGGCCTCCGACGAGCAGTACTTC. The chain joins TRBV7-2 to TRBJ2-7, with 7 bases lining up with TRBD1. The CDR3 has 14 amino acids. Germline V CDR1 and CDR2: SGHTA, FQGNSA.

This chain uses TRBV5-5 with TRBJ1-2, with 9 bases identical to TRBD1. The V and J ends lost 3 bases and 3 bases, in that order; junction bases with no gene match: 9. Germline CDR1 and CDR2: SGHKS and YYEKEE (reference sequence). This CDR3 is 16 amino acids long. This CDR3 reads CASSWGQGFSYYGYTF. The CDR3 region has the DNA TGTGCCAGCAGCTGGGGACAGGGCTTTAGTTACTATGGCTACACCTTC. Variable domain in full (rest from reference TRBV5-5 and TRBJ1-2): DAGVTQSPTHLIKTRGQQVTLRCSPISGHKSVSWYQQVLGQGPQFIFQYYEKEERGRGNFPDRFSARQFPNYSSELNVNALLLGDSALYLCASSWGQGFSYYGYTFGSGTRLTVV.

In regard to this clone: At one end, the junction sequence differs from germline, possibly due to a read error. V and J are TRBV10-3 and TRBJ2-7; TRBD2 aligns across 10 bases. Germline V gene sequence: CDR1 ENHRY, CDR2 SYGVKD. There are 15 residues in the CDR3. Written as DNA, the CDR3 is TGTGCCAGCAGTGAAGCGCTAGCGGGAGCCTACGAGCAGTACTTC. It translates to CASSEALAGAYEQYF.

The V gene is TRBV6-5, the J gene TRBJ1-1; D possibly corresponds to TRBD1 (6 bases). Germline V gene sequence: CDR1 MNHEY, CDR2 SVGAGI. The V gene lost 0 bases and the J gene lost 1 base, with 12 bases spanning the gap. The CDR3 consists of 16 residues. This CDR3 reads CASSYSAGEENTEAFF. The CDR3 DNA sequence: TGTGCCAGCAGTTACTCAGCAGGGGAGGAGAACACTGAAGCTTTCTTT.

This clone showed up just a few times. The chain carries TRBV2 and TRBJ2-2, with unresolved D. The germline V gene has CDR1 SNHLY and CDR2 FYNNEI. This CDR3 spans 13 amino acids. Trimming left V 5 bases short and J 6 bases short, with 10 bases between. This chain's CDR3 is CASSFRGAGELFF. The CDR3, as DNA: TGTGCCAGCAGTTTTAGAGGAGCCGGGGAGCTGTTTTTT.

This clone has just one count. V is TRBV11-2 and J is TRBJ2-5, with 8 bases aligning to TRBD2. The trim removed 8 bases at V and 4 bases at J, leaving 12 bases unmatched. The CDR3 runs to 15 residues. CDR1 is SGHAT, CDR2 FQNNGV, per germline. The CDR3 sequence: CASGPSGSITETQYF. In DNA, the CDR3 is TGTGCCAGCGGTCCAAGCGGGAGTATCACAGAGACCCAGTACTTC. The entire variable domain, with the rest obtained from reference TRBV11-2 and TRBJ2-5, is as follows: EAGVAQSPRYKIIEKRQSVAFWCNPISGHATLYWYQQILGQGPKLLIQFQNNGVVDDSQLPKDRFSAERLKGVDSTLKIQPAKLEDSAVYLCASGPSGSITETQYFGPGTRLLVL.

Notes on this clone: Being one base from a much bigger clone, this may be a read error. The chain is built from TRBV14 and TRBJ2-1; D is unclear. The germline CDR1 and CDR2 sequences are SGHDN and FVKESK. This CDR3 contains 11 residues. With 3 bases removed from V and 9 bases from J, the gap between germline ends came to 6 bases. The CDR3 here is CASSHKSEQFF. In DNA, the CDR3 is TGTGCCAGCAGCCATAAAAGTGAGCAGTTCTTC.

This chain links TRBV19 with TRBJ1-4; unclear D gene. The V gene's germline CDR1 is LNHDA and CDR2 SQIVND (reference sequence). The CDR3 runs 16 residues. Trimming removed 1 base from V and 0 bases from J, with 9 bases in between. The DNA for the CDR3 is TGTGCCAGTAGTATAGGAGCGGTCCCAACTAATGAAAAACTGTTTTTT. This sequence encodes CASSIGAVPTNEKLFF.

The chain couples TRBV2 to TRBJ1-4, with 7 bases lining up with TRBD1. The CDR3 loop spans 14 amino acids. With 3 bases clipped from V and 7 bases from J, the junction kept 5 bases outside the gene matches. Germline CDR1 SNHLY, CDR2 FYNNEI. CDR3 region: CASSDRQGGEKLFF. The CDR3, as DNA: TGTGCCAGCAGTGACCGACAGGGCGGTGAAAAACTGTTTTTT. Drawing the rest from reference TRBV2 and TRBJ1-4, the complete variable domain is EPEVTQTPSHQVTQMGQEVILRCVPISNHLYFYWYRQILGQKVEFLVSFYNNEISEKSEIFDDQFSVERPDGSNFTLKIRSTKLEDSAMYFCASSDRQGGEKLFFGSGTQLSVL.

This clone was observed once. This sequence joins TRBV6-1 and TRBJ1-2, with D perhaps matching TRBD1 (5 bases). This CDR3 is 12 amino acids long. Per germline, CDR1 MNHNS and CDR2 SASEGT. With 7 bases removed from V and 5 bases from J, the gap between germline ends came to 11 bases. The DNA of the CDR3 is TGTGCCAGCACGAGGGAGGGGTATGGCTACACCTTC. Translating it yields CASTREGYGYTF.

This chain joins TRBV27 and TRBJ2-3; TRBD1 might be the D (6 bases). Germline V CDR1 and CDR2: MNHEY, SMNVEV (reference sequence). This CDR3 is built from 18 residues. V gave up 6 bases and J gave up 0 bases, with 22 bases separating them. The CDR3 loop is CASSTLRTEPLSTDTQYF. In DNA form, the CDR3 reads TGTGCCAGCAGCACCCTGCGGACAGAGCCCTTAAGCACAGATACGCAGTATTTT.

The V and J genes are TRBV9 and TRBJ2-7; D is ambiguous. Germline V lookup: CDR1 SGDLS, CDR2 YYNGEE. The CDR3 has 13 residues. V was shortened by 5 bases and J by 5 bases, with 14 bases between the two germline ends. This chain's CDR3 is CASSWGETHEQYF. CDR3 nucleotides: TGTGCCAGCAGTTGGGGTGAGACCCACGAGCAGTACTTC.

This chain connects TRBV6-5 to TRBJ1-1, with D possibly TRBD1 on 5 matching bases. The V end lost 4 bases, the J end lost 5 bases, and 8 bases lay between the germline ends. This CDR3 region has 12 residues. The germline CDR1 and CDR2 sequences are MNHEY and SVGAGI. This CDR3 is CASSFPGTEAFF. DNA of the CDR3: TGTGCCAGCAGTTTTCCAGGGACTGAAGCTTTCTTT.

The CDR3 protein is CASSYGGIETQYF. CDR3 sequence (DNA): TGTGCCAGCAGTTACGGCGGGATTGAGACCCAGTACTTC. The V and J genes are TRBV6-5 and TRBJ2-5; the D gene is possibly TRBD2 (6 bases). The CDR3 covers 13 residues. V lost 2 bases and J lost 5, with 9 bases in between. Germline assignment: CDR1 MNHEY and CDR2 SVGAGI.